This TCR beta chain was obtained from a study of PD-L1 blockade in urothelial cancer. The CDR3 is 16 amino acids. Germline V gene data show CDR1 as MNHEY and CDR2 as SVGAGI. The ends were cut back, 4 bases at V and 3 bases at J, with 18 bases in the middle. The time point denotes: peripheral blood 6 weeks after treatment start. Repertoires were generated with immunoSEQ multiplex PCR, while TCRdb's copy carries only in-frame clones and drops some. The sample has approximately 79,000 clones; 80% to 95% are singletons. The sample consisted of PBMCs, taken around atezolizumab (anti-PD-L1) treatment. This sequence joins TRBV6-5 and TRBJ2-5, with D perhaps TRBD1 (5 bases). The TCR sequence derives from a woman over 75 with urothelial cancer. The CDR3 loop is CASSFRTSLRKETQYF. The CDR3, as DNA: TGTGCCAGCAGTTTTCGGACAAGTCTGAGGAAAGAGACCCAGTACTTC.